These T cell receptor beta chains were read from a single sample in a study of T cells expressing NK-cell markers. Reanalyzing the 5' RACE reads, TCRdb keeps one entry per CDR3 protein, without DNA. The sample data list about 300,000 distinct CDR3 sequences. Sequencing was done on a sample of blood T cells: a sorted CD56 or NKG2C T cell subset, CD4+ or CD8+ T cells, or bulk PBMC T cells (not recorded which). The receptors originated from a woman between 18 and 69 years old in good health. The CDR3 runs from the conserved cysteine through the conserved F or W. Each record gives: J gene, V gene, CDR3 protein.

TRBJ2-7 TRBV28 CASSLYAQTSGRAYEQYF
TRBJ1-1 TRBV7-8 CASSLALIRGVGTEAFF
TRBJ2-7 TRBV10-3 CAIRLTGNYEQYF
TRBJ1-2 TRBV9 CASSVRGLAGYTF
TRBJ2-5 TRBV12-3/TRBV12-4 CASTLYQETQYF
TRBJ2-1 TRBV3-1 CASSQVWGTLRSYNEQFF
TRBJ2-5 TRBV7-2 CASSLGRLGLGYETQYF
TRBJ1-6 TRBV7-9 CASSARLPGGNSPLHF
TRBJ2-3 TRBV20-1 CSARETSADTQYF
TRBJ2-3 TRBV7-3 CASRPKGADTQYF
TRBJ1-5 TRBV6-5 CASSWTLDQPQHF
TRBJ1-1 TRBV5-1 CASSAGTGPLTEAFF
TRBJ2-7 TRBV12-3/TRBV12-4 CASSLRASSYEQYF
TRBJ1-3 TRBV18 CASSVLDGSGNTIYF
TRBJ1-1 TRBV6-2/TRBV6-3 CASSYMANTEAFF
TRBJ1-2 TRBV20-1 CSARESGTAYGYTF
TRBJ1-5 TRBV20-1 CSAPDQTNQPQHF
TRBJ2-2 TRBV7-7 CASSLDTFNTGELFF
TRBJ2-5 TRBV2 CASSEMGGGQETQYF
TRBJ1-6 TRBV5-1 CASSPWTGSNSPLHF
TRBJ1-1 TRBV6-5 CASRYKTGLNTEAFF
TRBJ2-3 TRBV30 CAWTGLAGRTSTDTQYF
TRBJ1-4 TRBV19 CASRDRQSEKLFF
TRBJ1-3 TRBV18 CASEGAGLSGNTIYF
TRBJ1-1 TRBV7-9 CASSERQDMDTEAFF
TRBJ2-5 TRBV5-8 CASSLGNRGLETQYF
TRBJ2-5 TRBV18 CASSPRRTEETQYF
TRBJ2-4 TRBV6-1 CASSGKSSPRKNIQYF
TRBJ2-1 TRBV21-1 CASSTGGALPYNEQFF
TRBJ1-3 TRBV6-1 CASRNRDLSGNTIYF
TRBJ1-5 TRBV12-3/TRBV12-4 CASSLAWQPQHF
TRBJ2-3 TRBV7-2 CASSPGGRLAGSTF
TRBJ2-1 TRBV10-2 CASRYSGSRDNEQFF
TRBJ2-1 TRBV6-5 CASSYAGLAGGNNEQFF
TRBJ1-2 TRBV5-6 CASSSKNDYGYTF
TRBJ2-2 TRBV6-5 CASSYSRTGRTGELFF
TRBJ1-3 TRBV12-3/TRBV12-4 CASSFLGAPSGNTIYF
TRBJ1-1 TRBV6-5 CASSYNPEAQAFF
TRBJ2-1 TRBV27 CASSLQGASYNEQFF
TRBJ2-1 TRBV12-5 CASGPHRGNEQFF
TRBJ2-1 TRBV29-1 CSVEAEDGGEFF
TRBJ2-3 TRBV2 CASSGVRDPSF
TRBJ2-7 TRBV6-2/TRBV6-3 CASTERTSGRSEQYF
TRBJ1-1 TRBV7-2 CASSGRGGNTEAFF
TRBJ2-5 TRBV6-5 CASSSSGTPQETQYF
TRBJ1-1 TRBV19 CASSIPRDSRGAFF
TRBJ1-2 TRBV4-2 CASSQDPGDYGYTF
TRBJ1-1 TRBV12-3/TRBV12-4 CASSLIGPKAFF
TRBJ1-5 TRBV19 CASSLGRGTGNQPQHF
TRBJ2-1 TRBV7-2 CASSPMTYNEQFF
TRBJ1-1 TRBV7-2 CASSLMGGARTEAFF
TRBJ2-5 TRBV20-1 CSARDQRGQQETQYF